The rows below give T cell receptor beta chains drawn from one sample of a study of early T cells in non-severe SARS-CoV-2 infection. TCRdb reprocessed the 5' RACE reads via MiXCR and lists one record per CDR3 protein. The data hold more than 25,000 distinct CDR3 sequences, with about 5.1% observed a single time. Sequencing was carried out using whole blood. These receptors all stem from an adult who was a healthcare worker with PCR-confirmed SARS-CoV-2 infection or an uninfected control (not recorded which). Both conserved end residues are part of each CDR3. A D gene is named only where the DNA matches it firmly. Size is omitted from some rows. Given values are once, few, many or a class for expanded clones.

D	V	size	J	CDR3	DNA
TRBD1	TRBV4-1	few	TRBJ1-1	CASSQDLAGGLNTEAFF	TGCGCCAGCAGCCAAGATCTGGCAGGGGGCTTGAACACTGAAGCTTTCTTT
-	TRBV7-6	-	TRBJ1-1	CASSLPVGGPTEAFF	TGTGCCAGCAGCTTACCGGTGGGTGGGCCCACTGAAGCTTTCTTT
TRBD2	TRBV9	many	TRBJ2-3	CASSVERGRTDTQYF	TGTGCCAGCAGCGTAGAGCGGGGGCGCACAGATACGCAGTATTTT
-	TRBV11-2	-	TRBJ2-2	CASSLDLEGPTNTGELFF	TGTGCCAGCAGCTTAGATCTGGAAGGACCGACGAACACCGGGGAGCTGTTTTTT
-	TRBV30	-	TRBJ2-7	CAWRGLGGEQYF	TGTGCCTGGCGGGGACTCGGAGGTGAGCAGTACTTC
-	TRBV6-5	many	TRBJ1-4	CASSPQGWGNEKLFF	TGTGCCAGCAGCCCCCAGGGATGGGGTAATGAAAAACTGTTTTTT
TRBD2	TRBV10-1	few	TRBJ2-3	CASSVGLASGTDTQYF	TGCGCCAGCAGCGTGGGACTAGCGTCGGGAACAGATACGCAGTATTTT
TRBD1	TRBV7-2	-	TRBJ2-3	CASSKGQAIFTDTQYF	TGTGCCAGCAGCAAAGGACAGGCGATCTTCACAGATACGCAGTATTTT
-	TRBV29-1	many	TRBJ2-7	CSVEDWSYEQYF	TGCAGCGTTGAAGATTGGAGCTACGAGCAGTACTTC
-	TRBV25-1	few	TRBJ1-1	CASSGVTGYTEAFF	TGTGCCAGCAGTGGAGTCACAGGGTACACTGAAGCTTTCTTT
-	TRBV9	many	TRBJ2-2	CASSVTPVLAGELFF	TGTGCCAGCAGCGTAACTCCGGTCCTCGCCGGGGAGCTGTTTTTT
-	TRBV29-1	many	TRBJ2-5	CSVEGIGGETQYF	TGCAGCGTTGAAGGGATTGGAGGAGAGACCCAGTACTTC
TRBD2	TRBV2	many	TRBJ2-5	CASGLAGVLETQYF	TGTGCCAGTGGACTAGCGGGAGTACTAGAGACCCAGTACTTC
-	TRBV12-3/TRBV12-4	many	TRBJ2-7	CASSLAPENPGRRYF	TGTGCCAGCAGTTTAGCTCCTGAAAACCCTGGACGTCGGTACTTC
-	TRBV7-6	many	TRBJ1-3	CASSLAVGAGNTIYF	TGTGCCAGCAGCTTAGCGGTGGGAGCCGGAAACACCATATATTTT
-	TRBV20-1	many	TRBJ2-3	CSAILLGGGTDTQYF	TGCAGTGCTATACTTTTAGGGGGAGGCACAGATACGCAGTATTTT
-	TRBV20-1	many	TRBJ2-3	CSGSTAVTDTQYF	TGCAGTGGTTCAACGGCAGTCACAGATACGCAGTATTTT
TRBD2	TRBV6-5	many	TRBJ2-1	CASGLAGDNEQFF	TGTGCCAGCGGACTAGCGGGAGACAATGAGCAGTTCTTC
-	TRBV5-1	-	TRBJ2-7	CASSFEPELLSYEQYF	TGCGCCAGCAGCTTCGAGCCGGAACTTCTGTCCTACGAGCAGTACTTC
-	TRBV5-1	-	TRBJ2-1	CASSLTSYFAASSYNEQFF	TGCGCCAGCAGCCTGACTTCTTATTTTGCGGCCAGCTCCTACAATGAGCAGTTCTTC
-	TRBV30	many	TRBJ2-7	CAWSRPDGGWWQYF	TGTGCCTGGAGTAGACCGGACGGTGGTTGGTGGCAGTACTTC
-	TRBV7-2	many	TRBJ2-7	CASSSDLPDEQYF	TGTGCCAGCAGCTCTGACCTCCCCGACGAGCAGTACTTC
TRBD1	TRBV5-1	many	TRBJ2-5	CASSLEGARETQYF	TGCGCCAGCAGCTTGGAGGGGGCTAGAGAGACCCAGTACTTC
TRBD2	TRBV5-4	many	TRBJ2-3	CASSLVNRRENDTQYF	TGTGCCAGCAGCTTGGTAAATCGGCGGGAGAATGATACGCAGTATTTT
-	TRBV20-1	-	TRBJ2-1	CSASSGVHNNEQFF	TGCAGCGCTTCAAGTGGGGTCCACAACAATGAGCAGTTCTTC
TRBD1	TRBV29-1	many	TRBJ2-7	CSVYTISRDRFDYEQYF	TGCAGCGTTTACACTATCTCCCGGGACAGGTTTGATTACGAGCAGTACTTC
-	TRBV7-3	-	TRBJ2-1	CASSLSPLDNEQFF	TGTGCCAGCAGCTTATCCCCTTTGGACAATGAGCAGTTCTTC
TRBD2	TRBV11-2	many	TRBJ2-7	CASRHPTGTSGRTSYEQYF	TGTGCCAGCAGGCACCCCACCGGGACTAGCGGGAGGACTTCCTACGAGCAGTACTTC
-	TRBV19	many	TRBJ2-2	CASISAGWNTGELFF	TGTGCCAGTATATCCGCGGGCTGGAACACCGGGGAGCTGTTTTTT
-	TRBV9	-	TRBJ2-2	CASSVGSGNTGELFF	TGTGCCAGCAGCGTAGGTAGCGGGAACACCGGGGAGCTGTTTTTT
TRBD1	TRBV7-8	-	TRBJ1-4	CASRRTGNEKLFF	TGTGCCAGCAGACGGACAGGGAATGAAAAACTGTTTTTT
TRBD1	TRBV29-1	many	TRBJ1-1	CSGASGTENTEAFF	TGCAGCGGTGCCAGCGGGACAGAGAACACTGAAGCTTTCTTT
-	TRBV12-3/TRBV12-4	many	TRBJ2-5	CASSLGGARETQYF	TGTGCCAGCAGTTTGGGTGGGGCTAGGGAGACCCAGTACTTC
TRBD1	TRBV11-2	few	TRBJ1-1	CASSFGQGGEAFF	TGTGCCAGCAGCTTTGGACAGGGAGGTGAAGCTTTCTTT
-	TRBV11-2	medium-sized	TRBJ2-1	CASSLVSETNEQFF	TGTGCCAGCAGCTTAGTGTCAGAAACTAATGAGCAGTTCTTC
-	TRBV18	many	TRBJ2-7	CASSPGEGRYEQYF	TGTGCCAGCTCACCCGGCGAGGGAAGGTACGAGCAGTACTTC
TRBD1	TRBV11-2	medium-sized	TRBJ2-4	CASSARTGARDKNIQYF	TGTGCCAGCAGCGCGAGGACAGGGGCAAGGGACAAAAACATTCAGTACTTC
-	TRBV7-3	many	TRBJ2-1	CASSAPGQSNEQFF	TGTGCCAGCAGCGCCCCGGGCCAAAGCAATGAGCAGTTCTTC
-	TRBV2	many	TRBJ1-5	CASKPREGYGNQPQHF	TGTGCCAGCAAGCCGAGGGAGGGATACGGCAATCAGCCCCAGCATTTT
-	TRBV12-3/TRBV12-4	many	TRBJ2-5	CATPFPGETQYF	TGTGCCACTCCCTTTCCTGGAGAGACCCAGTACTTC
-	TRBV20-1	many	TRBJ1-1	CSATNGRDTEAFF	TGCAGTGCTACCAACGGTCGGGACACTGAAGCTTTCTTT
-	TRBV2	-	TRBJ1-4	CASRRKGSGEKLFF	TGTGCCAGCAGGCGGAAAGGGTCGGGTGAAAAACTGTTTTTT
TRBD1	TRBV7-3	few	TRBJ2-2	CASSRGTGGSGELFF	TGTGCCAGCAGCCGTGGAACAGGGGGCTCGGGGGAGCTGTTTTTT
-	TRBV7-9	many	TRBJ1-3	CASSSWTARISGNTIYF	TGTGCCAGCAGCTCCTGGACAGCCCGCATCTCTGGAAACACCATATATTTT
-	TRBV6-5	many	TRBJ2-1	CASSRSPNEQFF	TGTGCCAGCAGCCGGTCTCCCAATGAGCAGTTCTTC
TRBD2	TRBV19	-	TRBJ2-3	CASSIGFTGGRTDTQYF	TGTGCCAGTAGTATAGGCTTTACGGGAGGGCGAACAGATACGCAGTATTTT
TRBD2	TRBV5-5	many	TRBJ2-7	CASSLDQGGSYEQYF	TGTGCCAGCAGCTTGGATCAGGGAGGGTCCTACGAGCAGTACTTC
-	TRBV19	many	TRBJ2-1	CASRATIEQFF	TGTGCCAGTAGGGCGACTATTGAGCAGTTCTTC
TRBD2	TRBV29-1	many	TRBJ2-3	CSVTRTASSGGADTQYF	TGCAGCGTTACTCGGACGGCCTCTAGCGGGGGGGCGGATACGCAGTATTTT